This TCR beta chain was captured by sequencing in a study of technical replicates of blood from a handful of donors. Using immunoSEQ multiplex PCR, the repertoire was profiled, and TCRdb retains in-frame clones only, with some absent. The top ten clones hold 9.5% of a sample with about 9,400 clones, 91% of them seen once. The V end was cut by 4 bases, the J end by 6 bases, with 21 bases between. The germline V gene has CDR1 SGHRS and CDR2 YFSETQ. The CDR3 contains 16 residues. This TCR was sampled from a human donor in good health. The chain has TRBV5-1 and TRBJ2-3; tentatively, D is TRBD2 (6 bases). The sequencing sample was made of PBMCs. CDR3 residues: CASSGPDGRGVDTQYF. DNA for the CDR3: TGCGCCAGCAGCGGCCCTGACGGGAGAGGGGTGGATACGCAGTATTTT.